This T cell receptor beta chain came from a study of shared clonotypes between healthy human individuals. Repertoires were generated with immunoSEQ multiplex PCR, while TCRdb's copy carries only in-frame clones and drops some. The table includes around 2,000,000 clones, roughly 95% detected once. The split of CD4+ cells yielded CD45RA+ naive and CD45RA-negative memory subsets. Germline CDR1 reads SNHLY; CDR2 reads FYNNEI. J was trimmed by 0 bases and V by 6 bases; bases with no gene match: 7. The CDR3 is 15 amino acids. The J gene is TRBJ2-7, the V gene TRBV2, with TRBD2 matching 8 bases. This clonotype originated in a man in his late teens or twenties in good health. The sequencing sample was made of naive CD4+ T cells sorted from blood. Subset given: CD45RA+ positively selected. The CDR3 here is CASRWTSLGSYEQYF. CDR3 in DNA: TGTGCCAGCAGATGGACTAGCTTGGGCTCCTACGAGCAGTACTTC.